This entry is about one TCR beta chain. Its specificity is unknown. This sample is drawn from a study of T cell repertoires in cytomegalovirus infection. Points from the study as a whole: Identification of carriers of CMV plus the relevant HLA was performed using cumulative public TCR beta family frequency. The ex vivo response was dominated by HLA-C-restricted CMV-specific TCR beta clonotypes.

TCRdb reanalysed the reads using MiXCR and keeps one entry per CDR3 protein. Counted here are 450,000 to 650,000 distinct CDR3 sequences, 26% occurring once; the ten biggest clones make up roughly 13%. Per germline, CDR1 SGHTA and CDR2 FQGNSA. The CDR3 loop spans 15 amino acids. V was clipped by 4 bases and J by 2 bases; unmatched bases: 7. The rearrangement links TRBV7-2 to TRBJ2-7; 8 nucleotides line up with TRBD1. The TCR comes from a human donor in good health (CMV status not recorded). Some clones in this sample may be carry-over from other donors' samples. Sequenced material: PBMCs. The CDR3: CASSWRGQVPYEQYF. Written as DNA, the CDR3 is TGTGCCAGCAGCTGGAGGGGACAGGTCCCCTACGAGCAGTACTTC.